A single sample is the source of the 10 T cell receptor beta chains below, sequenced in a study of blood T cell repertoires in COVID-19. Produced via immunoSEQ multiplex PCR; TCRdb's table is partial and in-frame only. In the table there are about 300,000 clones, approximately 89% of which are singletons. Sequenced input: PBMCs or T cells enriched from blood (not recorded which). All receptors derive from a woman in her fifties or sixties who had been exposed to COVID-19.

This sequence joins TRBV5-1 and TRBJ1-4; TRBD1 matches 7 bases. The CDR3 consists of 14 residues. Germline V gene lookup returns CDR1 SGHRS and CDR2 YFSETQ. V dropped 4 bases and J dropped 6; count of bases not matched to a gene: 6. For the CDR3, the DNA is TGCGCCAGCAGCCGAATTACAGGGGATGAAAAACTGTTTTTT. It yields the protein CASSRITGDEKLFF.

This chain links TRBV18 with TRBJ1-1; D is uncertain. V lost 6 bases and J lost 5, with 22 bases in between. This CDR3 is 16 amino acids long. Germline V gives CDR1 KGHSH, CDR2 LQKENI. Written as DNA, the CDR3 is TGTGCCAGCTCCGCGCCCGGGGAAAGGAAATTGACTGAAGCTTTCTTT. This translates into CASSAPGERKLTEAFF.

A remark on this clone: The sample carries other DNA sequences with the same CDR3. The rearrangement uses TRBV5-1 and TRBJ2-7, with D tentatively TRBD1 (5 bases). CDR1 and CDR2 from the germline V gene are SGHRS and YFSETQ. Trimming took off 1 base at V and 2 bases at J, with 10 bases between the two ends. The CDR3 consists of 14 residues. CDR3: CASSLSSRAYEQYF. CDR3 DNA: TGCGCCAGCAGCTTGAGTTCCAGGGCCTACGAGCAGTACTTC.

V and J are TRBV27 and TRBJ1-2; 8 nucleotides line up with TRBD1. The trim removed 8 bases at V and 2 bases at J, leaving 7 bases unmatched. Germline V CDR1 and CDR2: MNHEY, SMNVEV (reference sequence). The CDR3 totals 14 residues. CDR3 sequence (DNA): TGTGCCAGCTCACCCGACAGGGGAAACTATGGCTACACCTTC. Its translation is CASSPDRGNYGYTF.

The gene calls are TRBV2 and TRBJ2-1, with 9 bases identical to TRBD1. CDR3 size: 13 residues. After removal of 6 bases from V and 7 bases from J, the junction contained 4 bases not matched to a gene. From germline, CDR1 is SNHLY and CDR2 FYNNEI. This CDR3 is CASSPTGGNEQFF. The CDR3, as DNA: TGTGCCAGCAGCCCGACAGGGGGTAATGAGCAGTTCTTC.

The chain carries TRBV6-5 and TRBJ2-1, with D uncertain. CDR1 is MNHEY and CDR2 is SVGAGI in the germline V gene. This CDR3 spans 14 amino acids. The CDR3 sequence is CVPLPGTPENEQFF. The CDR3, as DNA: TGTGTCCCCCTACCCGGCACTCCGGAGAATGAGCAGTTCTTC.

This rearrangement joins TRBV2 to TRBJ2-3; 11 bases match TRBD2. The CDR3 extends over 16 amino acids. The V gene end was trimmed by 6 bases and the J gene end by 1 base; junction bases not matched to a gene: 6. Germline V gives CDR1 SNHLY, CDR2 FYNNEI. CDR3 bases: TGTGCCAGCAGACCGACTAGCGGGACCGGCACAGATACGCAGTATTTT. Encoded protein: CASRPTSGTGTDTQYF.

This clone was counted once. The genes are TRBV28 and TRBJ1-6, with D unresolved. The CDR3 spans 12 residues. Germline lookup yields CDR1 MDHEN and CDR2 SYDVKM. V was pared by 3 bases and J by 8 bases, with 5 bases between. CDR3 sequence reads: CASSFGDSPLHF. The CDR3 DNA follows: TGTGCCAGCAGTTTCGGGGATTCACCCCTCCACTTT.

This sequence joins TRBV5-1 and TRBJ1-1; 8 bases agree with TRBD1. The CDR3 runs 13 residues. Germline V lookup: CDR1 SGHRS, CDR2 YFSETQ. The trim removed 4 bases at V and 7 bases at J, leaving 6 bases unmatched. CDR3 residues: CASSIGQGGEAFF. The DNA of the CDR3 is TGCGCCAGCAGCATTGGACAGGGCGGTGAAGCTTTCTTT.

The chain carries TRBV5-6 and TRBJ2-5, with TRBD2 identical over 11 bases. V lost 3 bases and J lost 5; bases outside the gene matches: 0. The CDR3 spans 13 residues. Per germline, CDR1 SGHDT and CDR2 YYEEEE. The CDR3 DNA sequence: TGTGCCAGCAGCTGGACTAGCGGGGAGACCCAGTACTTC. This encodes CASSWTSGETQYF. Together with reference TRBV5-6 and TRBJ2-5, the CDR3 gives the full variable domain: DAGVTQSPTHLIKTRGQQVTLRCSPKSGHDTVSWYQQALGQGPQFIFQYYEEEERQRGNFPDRFSGHQFPNYSSELNVNALLLGDSALYLCASSWTSGETQYFGPGTRLLVL.